The 19 T cell receptor beta chains in this list originate from one sample, sequenced in a study of blood T cell repertoires in COVID-19. Sequencing used immunoSEQ multiplex PCR; TCRdb keeps in-frame clones, though not all of them. The table has under 250,000 clones, 75% to 85% seen once. Sample: PBMCs or T cells enriched from blood (not recorded which). The receptor source for this set is a man between 25 and 39 years old with acute COVID-19.

A single count supports this clone. The chain joins TRBV6-5 to TRBJ1-1; D gene ambiguous. V lost 2 bases and J lost 1, with 8 bases in between. Germline V gene lookup returns CDR1 MNHEY and CDR2 SVGAGI. CDR3 length: 14 residues. CDR3 region: CASSYGEANTEAFF. The CDR3 DNA is TGTGCCAGCAGTTACGGGGAGGCGAACACTGAAGCTTTCTTT.

The chain links TRBV9 to TRBJ2-1; 15 bases line up with TRBD2. Germline V gene lookup returns CDR1 SGDLS and CDR2 YYNGEE. CDR3 size: 19 residues. V lost 4 bases to trimming and J lost 9 bases; unmatched junction nucleotides: 17. CDR3 region: CASSSGLAGGLVFRSEQFF. The CDR3 coding sequence is TGTGCCAGCAGCTCGGGACTAGCGGGGGGTCTTGTTTTTAGGAGTGAGCAGTTCTTC.

This clone has just a few counts. V usage is TRBV6-5 and J usage is TRBJ2-2, with a weak D call TRBD1 (5 bases). Deletions cut 11 bases from V and 6 bases from J, with 13 bases between. Germline-derived CDR1 and CDR2 are MNHEY and SVGAGI. The CDR3 runs 12 residues. The CDR3, as DNA: TGTGCCGCTCGGAAGGGGTCCGGGGAGCTGTTTTTT. Protein product: CAARKGSGELFF.

The gene calls are TRBV9 and TRBJ1-2; D might be TRBD1 (5 bases). Trimming removed 4 bases at V and 7 bases at J, with 20 bases between. The CDR3 contains 15 residues. Germline loops: CDR1 SGDLS, CDR2 YYNGEE. The DNA for the CDR3 is TGTGCCAGCAGCCCCCGGACCAGGGTGGATGCTGGCTACACCTTC. This codes for CASSPRTRVDAGYTF.

This sequence joins TRBV7-2 and TRBJ2-7; 11 positions match TRBD1. V was clipped by 5 bases and J by 7 bases; unmatched bases: 7. From germline, CDR1 is SGHTA and CDR2 FQGNSA. The CDR3 is 14 residues long. The CDR3, as DNA: TGTGCCAGCAGCGTACGGGACAGGGGGGATGAGCAGTACTTC. This translates into CASSVRDRGDEQYF.

The CDR3 nucleotides are TGTGCCAGCAGAAAACAGGGCTACGAGCAGTACTTC. Translating it yields CASRKQGYEQYF. This chain links TRBV12-3 or TRBV12-4 with TRBJ2-7; a weak D match, TRBD1 (6 bases). V was shortened by 6 bases and J by 3 bases, with 9 bases between the two germline ends. The CDR3 totals 12 residues.

The J gene is TRBJ2-1, the V gene TRBV7-9, with D unresolved. V dropped 1 base and J dropped 7 bases, with 8 bases sitting between them. Germline-derived CDR1 and CDR2 are SEHNR and FQNEAQ (reference sequence). CDR3 length: 13 residues. CDR3 sequence reads: CASSLGIGNEQFF. In nucleotides, the CDR3 is TGTGCCAGCAGCTTAGGTATCGGTAATGAGCAGTTCTTC.

The chain links TRBV5-1 to TRBJ2-7; 7 bases are shared with TRBD2. J lost 9 bases, V lost 0 bases, and 6 bases had no gene match. Germline V lookup: CDR1 SGHRS, CDR2 YFSETQ. The CDR3 loop spans 13 amino acids. This CDR3 reads CASSLVPGGVQYF. As DNA, the CDR3 is TGCGCCAGCAGCTTGGTCCCGGGAGGTGTGCAGTACTTC.

V gene TRBV3-1 (or the pseudogene TRBV3-2) combines with J gene TRBJ2-2; 10 bases align to TRBD1. This CDR3 is 15 amino acids long. J lost 6 bases, V lost 4 bases, and 5 bases had no gene match. Germline lookup yields CDR1 LGHDT and CDR2 YNNKEL (reference sequence). CDR3 loop: CASSPRTGGSGELFF. The CDR3 DNA reads TGTGCCAGCAGCCCGAGGACAGGGGGGTCCGGGGAGCTGTTTTTT.

This chain joins TRBV18 and TRBJ2-6, with 11 bases identical to TRBD1. In germline, CDR1 is KGHSH, CDR2 LQKENI. J was trimmed by 2 bases and V by 3 bases; bases with no gene match: 9. This CDR3 region has 19 residues. The CDR3 loop is CASSPTRTGGDPGANVLTF. DNA for the CDR3: TGTGCCAGCTCACCTACCCGGACAGGGGGCGATCCTGGGGCCAACGTCCTGACTTTC.

The J gene is TRBJ1-3, the V gene TRBV29-1, with 9 bases matching TRBD1. The germline gives CDR1 SQVTM, CDR2 ANQGSEA. The CDR3 is 15 amino acids. V trimming: 6 bases; J trimming: 1 base; junction bases outside the gene matches: 7. The CDR3 reads CSVLGQGSSGNTIYF. The CDR3 DNA is TGCAGCGTACTGGGACAGGGAAGTTCTGGAAACACCATATATTTT.

The chain uses TRBV6-1 and TRBJ2-2; 10 bases map to TRBD2. The CDR3 contains 19 residues. Germline lookup yields CDR1 MNHNS and CDR2 SASEGT. Trimming cost V 4 bases and J 0 bases; bases outside gene matches: 11. The CDR3 sequence: CASSAGTSVFSANTGELFF. The CDR3 DNA is TGTGCCAGCAGTGCCGGGACTAGCGTATTCTCGGCGAACACCGGGGAGCTGTTTTTT.

J is TRBJ2-3 and V is TRBV7-8; D not resolved. Germline V gene data show CDR1 as SGHVS and CDR2 as FQNEAQ. V lost 5 bases and J 6 bases, leaving 9 bases between the germline ends. CDR3 length: 12 residues. As DNA, the CDR3 is TGTGCCAGCAGCCCCTACCTGGATACGCAGTATTTT. Amino acids: CASSPYLDTQYF.

CDR3 nucleotide sequence: TGTGCCAGTAGTAGGACAGCAACTAATGAAAAACTGTTTTTT. It is translated as CASSRTATNEKLFF. V and J are TRBV19 and TRBJ1-4, with D possibly matching TRBD1 (6 bases). The CDR3 length is 14 residues. CDR1 is LNHDA, CDR2 SQIVND, per germline (reference sequence). Trimming took 4 bases from V and 0 from J, leaving 6 bases between them.

The chain has TRBV28 and TRBJ1-2; D uncertain. CDR3 size: 14 residues. The germline V gene encodes CDR1 MDHEN and CDR2 SYDVKM. Between the trimmed V and J ends, which lost 3 bases and 0 bases, there was a span of 8 bases. CDR3 in amino acids: CASSFNYANYGYTF. CDR3 bases: TGTGCCAGCAGTTTCAACTACGCTAACTATGGCTACACCTTC.

The genes are TRBV3-1 (or the pseudogene TRBV3-2) and TRBJ2-5; D is uncertain. The better agreement between TRBJ2-7 and the DNA end casts doubt on the J call. There are 13 residues in the CDR3. CDR1 is LGHDT and CDR2 is YNNKEL in the germline V gene (reference sequence). CDR3 DNA: TGTGCCAGCAGCCAAGATTTGAGGCACGAGCAGTACTTC. This encodes CASSQDLRHEQYF.

This sequence joins TRBV30 and TRBJ2-5, with TRBD2 matching 11 bases. The germline CDR1 and CDR2 sequences are GTSNPN and SVGIG (reference sequence). The CDR3 covers 15 residues. V lost 0 bases and J lost 1; bases outside the gene matches: 1. CDR3 in DNA: TGTGCCTGGAGTGTACTAGCGGGGGCCCAAGAGACCCAGTACTTC. This encodes CAWSVLAGAQETQYF.

The chain is built from TRBV27 and TRBJ2-3, with 7 bases matching TRBD2. The CDR3 extends over 15 amino acids. The J segment lost 4 bases and the V segment lost 2 bases, leaving 6 bases of the junction unmatched. The germline V gene encodes CDR1 MNHEY and CDR2 SMNVEV (reference sequence). CDR3 residues: CASSLGRGGSDTQYF. CDR3 coding DNA: TGTGCCAGCAGTTTAGGACGCGGGGGATCAGATACGCAGTATTTT.

The chain couples TRBV21-1 to TRBJ1-6; the DNA was not compared with TRBD1, the D call given in the table. TRBV21-1 is a recognized pseudogene. The CDR3 loop spans 17 amino acids. The DNA for the CDR3 is TGTGCCAGCTGTGGGGCAGGGTTTGGCGCCTATAATTCACCCCTCCACTTT. Translating gives CASCGAGFGAYNSPLHF.